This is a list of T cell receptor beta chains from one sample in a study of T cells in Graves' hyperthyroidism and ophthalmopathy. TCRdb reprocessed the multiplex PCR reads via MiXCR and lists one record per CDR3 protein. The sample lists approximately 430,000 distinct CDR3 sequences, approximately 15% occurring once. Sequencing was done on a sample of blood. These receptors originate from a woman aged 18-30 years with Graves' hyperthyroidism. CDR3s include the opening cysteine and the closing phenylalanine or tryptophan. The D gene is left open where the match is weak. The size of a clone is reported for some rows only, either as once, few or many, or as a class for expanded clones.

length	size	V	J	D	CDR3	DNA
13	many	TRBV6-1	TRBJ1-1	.	CASRSGQNTEAFF	TGTGCCAGCAGATCGGGACAGAACACTGAAGCTTTCTTT
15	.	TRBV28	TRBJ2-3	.	CASSRVVGVTDTQYF	TGTGCCAGCAGCCGGGTGGTCGGGGTCACAGATACGCAGTATTTT
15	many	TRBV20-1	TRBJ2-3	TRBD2	CSASQLAGGPDTQYF	TGCAGTGCTAGCCAACTAGCGGGAGGGCCAGATACGCAGTATTTT
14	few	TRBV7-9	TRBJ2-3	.	CARNEREGTDTQYF	TGTGCCAGAAACGAGCGAGAGGGCACAGATACGCAGTATTTT
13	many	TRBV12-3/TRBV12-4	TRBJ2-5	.	CASRYIGEETQYF	TGTGCCAGCAGATACATCGGTGAAGAGACCCAGTACTTC
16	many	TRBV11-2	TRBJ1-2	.	CASSLGPGLRWYGYTF	TGTGCCAGCAGCTTAGGCCCAGGTCTACGATGGTATGGCTACACCTTC
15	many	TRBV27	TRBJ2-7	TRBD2	CASRRGLAGSYEQYF	TGTGCCAGCCGTCGCGGTCTAGCGGGCTCCTACGAGCAGTACTTC
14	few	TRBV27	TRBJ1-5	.	CASSFSSYNQPQHF	TGTGCCAGCAGTTTCAGCAGCTACAATCAGCCCCAGCATTTT
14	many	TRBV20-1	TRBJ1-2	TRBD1	CSATGSGTGELDTF	TGCAGTGCGACGGGTTCCGGGACAGGGGAGCTAGACACCTTC
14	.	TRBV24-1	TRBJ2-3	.	CATSDLDSTDTQYF	TGTGCCACCAGTGATTTGGACAGTACCGATACGCAGTATTTT
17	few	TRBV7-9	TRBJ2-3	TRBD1	CASSLTPAGQGTDTQYF	TGTGCCAGCAGCTTAACCCCCGCTGGACAGGGAACAGATACGCAGTATTTT
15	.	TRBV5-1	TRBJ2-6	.	CASSLGPSGANVLTF	TGTGCCAGCAGTTTGGGACCCTCTGGGGCCAACGTCCTGACTTTC
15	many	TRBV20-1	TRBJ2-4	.	CSARDDTLAKNIQYF	TGCAGTGCTAGAGACGACACCCTAGCCAAAAACATTCAGTACTTC
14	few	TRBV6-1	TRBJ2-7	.	CASSGNPGAYEQYF	TGTGCCAGCAGTGGAAACCCCGGGGCCTACGAGCAGTACTTC
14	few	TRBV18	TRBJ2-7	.	CASSPAGGAYEQYF	TGTGCCAGCTCACCTGCAGGTGGGGCCTACGAGCAGTACTTC
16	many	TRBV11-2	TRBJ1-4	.	CASSPMVTAADEKLFF	TGTGCCAGCAGCCCGATGGTTACGGCTGCAGATGAAAAACTGTTTTTT
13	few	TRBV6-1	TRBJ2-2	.	CASGRGNTGELFF	TGTGCCAGCGGCAGGGGAAACACCGGGGAGCTGTTTTTT
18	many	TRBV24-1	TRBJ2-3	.	CATSDRDDVGAGPDTQYF	TGTGCCACCAGTGATCGGGACGACGTGGGCGCGGGACCCGATACGCAGTATTTT
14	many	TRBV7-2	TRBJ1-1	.	CASSPRGGSTEAFF	TGTGCCAGCAGCCCACGAGGGGGAAGCACTGAAGCTTTCTTT
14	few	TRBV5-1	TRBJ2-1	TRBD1	CASSFGQGMNEQFF	TGCGCCAGCAGCTTCGGACAGGGGATGAATGAGCAGTTCTTC
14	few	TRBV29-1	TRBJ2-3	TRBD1	CSVLQGDGTDTQYF	TGCAGCGTTTTACAGGGGGATGGCACAGATACGCAGTATTTT
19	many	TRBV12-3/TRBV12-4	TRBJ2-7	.	CASSLWGRGLRNGEYEQYF	TGTGCCAGCAGTTTATGGGGGAGGGGGTTGAGGAACGGAGAATACGAGCAGTACTTC
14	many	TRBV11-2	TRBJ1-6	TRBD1	CASSGGTDNSPLHF	TGTGCCAGCAGCGGGGGGACAGATAATTCACCCCTCCACTTT
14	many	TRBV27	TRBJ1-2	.	CASSPRSLPHGYTF	TGTGCCAGCAGTCCCCGGAGCCTCCCGCATGGCTACACCTTC
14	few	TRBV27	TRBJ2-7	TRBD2	CASSSVGGPVEQYF	TGTGCCAGCAGTTCAGTGGGAGGGCCCGTCGAGCAGTACTTC
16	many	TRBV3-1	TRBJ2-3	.	CASSQRTGLSTDTQYF	TGTGCCAGCAGCCAGAGAACGGGACTGAGCACGGATACGCAGTATTTT
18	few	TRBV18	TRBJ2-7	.	CASSPRILDSFFPYEQYF	TGTGCCAGCTCACCAAGGATCCTCGACAGCTTTTTCCCCTACGAGCAGTACTTC
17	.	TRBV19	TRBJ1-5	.	CASRPREGQARNQPQHF	TGTGCCAGTAGACCCCGGGAAGGGCAGGCCCGCAATCAGCCCCAGCATTTT
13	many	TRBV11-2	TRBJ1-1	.	CASSSKLNTEAFF	TGTGCCAGCAGCTCTAAGTTGAACACTGAAGCTTTCTTT
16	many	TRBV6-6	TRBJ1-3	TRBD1	CASSYGQATSGNTIYF	TGTGCCAGCAGTTACGGACAGGCAACCTCTGGAAACACCATATATTTT
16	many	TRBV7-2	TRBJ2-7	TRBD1	CASSLASGGGTYEQYF	TGTGCCAGCAGCTTGGCCTCAGGGGGCGGAACCTACGAGCAGTACTTC
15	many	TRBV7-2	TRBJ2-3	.	CASSLLALGGDTQYF	TGTGCCAGCAGCTTACTAGCGCTGGGGGGAGATACGCAGTATTTT
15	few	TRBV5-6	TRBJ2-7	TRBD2	CASITRDYPLDEQYF	TGTGCCAGCATCACCCGGGACTACCCATTAGACGAGCAGTACTTC
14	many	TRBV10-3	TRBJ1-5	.	CAISERGSNQPQHF	TGTGCCATCAGTGAGCGGGGGAGCAATCAGCCCCAGCATTTT
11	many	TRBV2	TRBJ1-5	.	CASGPNQPQHF	TGTGCCAGCGGCCCCAATCAGCCCCAGCATTTT
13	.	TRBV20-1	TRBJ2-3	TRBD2	CSVGSGGSDTQYF	TGCAGTGTAGGTAGCGGGGGTTCAGATACGCAGTATTTT
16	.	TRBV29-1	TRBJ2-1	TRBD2	CSVYPTPGLAGYEQFF	TGCAGCGTCTACCCAACGCCGGGACTAGCGGGGTATGAGCAGTTCTTC
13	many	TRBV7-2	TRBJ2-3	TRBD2	CASSRGLADTQYF	TGTGCCAGCAGCCGAGGACTAGCGGATACGCAGTATTTT
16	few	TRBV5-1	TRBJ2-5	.	CASSLWSVGGQETQYF	TGCGCCAGCAGCTTGTGGTCGGTGGGGGGCCAAGAGACCCAGTACTTC
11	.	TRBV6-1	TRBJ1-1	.	CAATMNTEAFF	TGTGCAGCCACCATGAACACTGAAGCTTTCTTT
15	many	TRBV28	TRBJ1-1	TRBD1	CASSGQGASSTEAFF	TGTGCCAGCAGCGGACAGGGGGCTTCGAGCACTGAAGCTTTCTTT
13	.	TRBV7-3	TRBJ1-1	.	CVSSLGVNTEAFF	TGTGTCAGCAGCTTAGGTGTGAACACTGAAGCTTTCTTT
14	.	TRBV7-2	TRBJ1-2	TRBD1	CASSLVPGGAGYTF	TGTGCCAGCAGCTTAGTTCCAGGGGGTGCTGGCTACACCTTC
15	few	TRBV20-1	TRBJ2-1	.	CSARDRGKNYNEQFF	TGCAGTGCTAGAGATCGGGGGAAAAACTACAATGAGCAGTTCTTC
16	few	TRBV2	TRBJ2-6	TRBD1	CASIRTGYSGANVLTF	TGTGCCAGCATCCGGACAGGGTACTCTGGGGCCAACGTCCTGACTTTC
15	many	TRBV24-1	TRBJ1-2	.	CATSDFSRGGYGYTF	TGTGCCACCAGTGATTTCAGCAGGGGTGGCTATGGCTACACCTTC
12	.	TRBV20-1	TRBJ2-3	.	CSARMVRDTQYF	TGCAGTGCTAGAATGGTCCGGGATACGCAGTATTTT
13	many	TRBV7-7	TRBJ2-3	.	CASSGRITDTQYF	TGTGCTAGCAGTGGGAGGATCACAGATACGCAGTATTTT
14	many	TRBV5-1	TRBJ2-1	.	CASSYSVGADEQFF	TGCGCCAGCAGCTATAGCGTCGGGGCCGATGAGCAGTTCTTC
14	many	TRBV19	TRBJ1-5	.	CASKGGVLQEPQHF	TGTGCCAGTAAAGGTGGGGTTTTACAGGAGCCCCAGCATTTT
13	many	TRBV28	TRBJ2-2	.	CASSLSYAGELFF	TGTGCCAGCAGTTTGAGTTACGCCGGGGAGCTGTTTTTT
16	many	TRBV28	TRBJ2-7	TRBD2	CASTGGASGSSYEQYF	TGTGCCAGCACCGGGGGGGCTAGCGGGAGCTCCTACGAGCAGTACTTC
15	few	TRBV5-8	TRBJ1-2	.	CASSPDGQEVYGYTF	TGTGCCAGCAGCCCGGACGGGCAGGAGGTCTATGGCTACACCTTC
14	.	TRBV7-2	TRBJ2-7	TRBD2	CASSLQAGANEQYF	TGTGCCAGCAGCCTCCAAGCGGGAGCCAACGAGCAGTACTTC
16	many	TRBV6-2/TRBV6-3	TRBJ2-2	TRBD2	CASQPGLAGNTGELFF	TGTGCCAGCCAACCTGGACTAGCGGGTAACACCGGGGAGCTGTTTTTT
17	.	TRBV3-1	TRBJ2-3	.	CASSQDPGGASTDTQYF	TGTGCCAGCAGCCAAGACCCCGGAGGGGCTAGCACAGATACGCAGTATTTT
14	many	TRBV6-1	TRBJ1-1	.	CASSRAGVNTEAFF	TGTGCCAGCAGTCGGGCGGGGGTGAACACTGAAGCTTTCTTT
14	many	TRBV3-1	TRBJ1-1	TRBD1	CASSPDRGNTEAFF	TGTGCCAGCAGTCCCGACAGGGGGAACACTGAAGCTTTCTTT
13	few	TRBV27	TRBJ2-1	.	CASSLVYLNEQFF	TGTGCCAGCAGTTTAGTCTACCTTAATGAGCAGTTCTTC